The rows below give T cell receptor beta chains drawn from one sample of a study of blood T cell repertoires in COVID-19. The table came from immunoSEQ multiplex PCR; TCRdb's copy has only in-frame clones and leaves some out. The table shows more than 200,000 clones, with 85% to 90% occurring only once. Sequenced input: peripheral blood. The receptor source for this set is a man aged 50 to 60 with COVID-19, enrolled during active disease. Each CDR3 is given with its conserved first and last residue. D genes are given only for firm matches. Clone sizes are given selectively: once, few, many, or a class where the clone is expanded.

J: TRBJ1-4; D: NA; V: TRBV10-3; size: once; CDR3: CAISEWASNEKLFF; DNA: TGTGCCATCAGTGAGTGGGCCTCAAATGAAAAACTGTTTTTT
J: TRBJ1-1; D: NA; V: TRBV6-2/TRBV6-3; size: once; CDR3: CASSYSRRTGKTMNTEAFF; DNA: TGTGCCAGCAGTTACTCCCGCCGGACGGGAAAAACCATGAACACTGAAGCTTTCTTT
J: TRBJ2-7; D: NA; V: TRBV9; size: NA; CDR3: CASSVGTGAPAGQYF; DNA: TGTGCCAGCAGCGTAGGTACGGGCGCCCCGGCGGGGCAGTACTTC
J: TRBJ1-2; D: TRBD1; V: TRBV2; size: NA; CDR3: CASKGQGARGYTF; DNA: TGTGCCAGCAAGGGACAGGGGGCGAGGGGCTACACCTTC
J: TRBJ1-3; D: NA; V: TRBV18; size: NA; CDR3: CASSQQPTEGNTIYF; DNA: TGTGCCAGCTCACAACAACCGACAGAAGGAAACACCATATATTTT
J: TRBJ1-3; D: NA; V: TRBV27; size: NA; CDR3: CASSLHQGIPGNTIYF; DNA: TGTGCCAGCAGTTTGCACCAGGGGATCCCTGGAAACACCATATATTTT
J: TRBJ1-2; D: TRBD1; V: TRBV11-2; size: NA; CDR3: CASREGQGASYGIGYTF; DNA: TGTGCCAGCAGGGAGGGACAGGGGGCGTCTTACGGAATTGGCTACACCTTC
J: TRBJ2-7; D: TRBD1; V: TRBV18; size: NA; CDR3: CASSPGTGIGEQYF; DNA: TGTGCCAGCTCACCAGGGACAGGGATTGGGGAGCAGTACTTC
J: TRBJ2-1; D: TRBD2; V: TRBV10-1; size: NA; CDR3: CASSALTSGKYNEQFF; DNA: TGCGCCAGCAGTGCCCTGACTAGCGGGAAGTACAATGAGCAGTTCTTC
J: TRBJ1-3; D: NA; V: TRBV6-5; size: NA; CDR3: CASSAAGQDTIYF; DNA: TGTGCCAGCAGCGCCGCGGGGCAGGACACCATATATTTT
J: TRBJ2-7; D: TRBD1; V: TRBV30; size: once; CDR3: CARQDRGYEQYF; DNA: TGTGCCAGGCAGGACAGGGGCTACGAGCAGTACTTC
J: TRBJ2-7; D: TRBD1; V: TRBV28; size: NA; CDR3: CASSRTGLEQYF; DNA: TGTGCCAGCAGTCGGACAGGGCTCGAGCAGTACTTC
J: TRBJ2-2; D: TRBD1; V: TRBV10-3; size: NA; CDR3: CAISTGTGNTGELFF; DNA: TGTGCCATCAGTACCGGGACAGGGAACACCGGGGAGCTGTTTTTT
J: TRBJ2-7; D: TRBD2; V: TRBV9; size: NA; CDR3: CASSVGGRAYEQYF; DNA: TGTGCCAGCAGCGTAGGTGGGAGGGCCTACGAGCAGTACTTC
J: TRBJ2-3; D: TRBD2; V: TRBV9; size: NA; CDR3: CASSVGAGGTDTQYF; DNA: TGTGCCAGCAGCGTAGGAGCGGGGGGCACAGATACGCAGTATTTT
J: TRBJ1-4; D: TRBD1; V: TRBV24-1; size: NA; CDR3: CATSDMTGGNEKLFF; DNA: TGTGCCACCAGTGATATGACAGGGGGCAATGAAAAACTGTTTTTT
J: TRBJ2-5; D: TRBD1; V: TRBV19; size: NA; CDR3: CASSAGTGGETQYF; DNA: TGTGCCAGTAGTGCCGGGACAGGGGGAGAGACCCAGTACTTC
J: TRBJ2-7; D: TRBD2; V: TRBV10-1; size: NA; CDR3: CASSDSAGLAGTEQYF; DNA: TGCGCCAGCAGTGACTCTGCGGGACTAGCGGGAACCGAGCAGTACTTC
J: TRBJ2-7; D: NA; V: TRBV6-1; size: NA; CDR3: CASSGMDRDEQYF; DNA: TGTGCCAGCAGTGGGATGGACAGAGACGAGCAGTACTTC
J: TRBJ2-7; D: TRBD1; V: TRBV10-1; size: NA; CDR3: CASSRQGDYEQYF; DNA: TGCGCCAGCAGTAGACAGGGTGACTACGAGCAGTACTTC
J: TRBJ1-4; D: TRBD1; V: TRBV29-1; size: NA; CDR3: CSVERQGEQKLFF; DNA: TGCAGCGTCGAGAGACAGGGGGAGCAAAAACTGTTTTTT
J: TRBJ1-1; D: NA; V: TRBV28; size: NA; CDR3: CASSLAGFMNTEAFF; DNA: TGTGCCAGCAGTTTGGCGGGATTCATGAACACTGAAGCTTTCTTT
J: TRBJ1-3; D: TRBD1; V: TRBV5-1; size: NA; CDR3: CASSAGTGSTIYF; DNA: TGCGCCAGCAGCGCCGGGACAGGGAGCACCATATATTTT
J: TRBJ2-1; D: TRBD2; V: TRBV9; size: NA; CDR3: CASSVSGLAGQAEQFF; DNA: TGTGCCAGCAGCGTATCTGGACTAGCTGGGCAGGCGGAGCAGTTCTTC
J: TRBJ2-2; D: NA; V: TRBV11-2; size: NA; CDR3: CASSLPVGANTGELFF; DNA: TGTGCCAGCAGCTTACCTGTGGGGGCTAACACCGGGGAGCTGTTTTTT
J: TRBJ2-7; D: NA; V: TRBV28; size: NA; CDR3: CASSSQWEQYF; DNA: TGTGCCAGCAGTTCTCAGTGGGAGCAGTACTTC
J: TRBJ2-7; D: NA; V: TRBV30; size: NA; CDR3: CAWSVRLLVEQYF; DNA: TGTGCCTGGAGTGTCCGACTTTTGGTCGAGCAGTACTTC
J: TRBJ1-5; D: NA; V: TRBV19; size: NA; CDR3: CASMGGSGNQPQHF; DNA: TGTGCCAGTATGGGGGGGTCGGGTAATCAGCCCCAGCATTTT
J: TRBJ1-5; D: NA; V: TRBV2; size: NA; CDR3: CASRPGTNTNQPQHF; DNA: TGTGCCAGCAGACCCGGGACAAATACCAATCAGCCCCAGCATTTT
J: TRBJ1-2; D: TRBD1; V: TRBV6-2/TRBV6-3; size: NA; CDR3: CASNPGGGSYYGYTF; DNA: TGTGCCAGCAACCCAGGGGGGGGGTCATACTATGGCTACACCTTC
J: TRBJ2-7; D: NA; V: TRBV7-9; size: once; CDR3: CASSLAMGSRDHEQYF; DNA: TGTGCCAGCAGCTTAGCGATGGGGAGTCGAGACCACGAGCAGTACTTC
J: TRBJ1-1; D: NA; V: TRBV12-3/TRBV12-4; size: NA; CDR3: CASSRQSFTEAFF; DNA: TGTGCCAGCAGCAGACAGAGTTTCACTGAAGCTTTCTTT
J: TRBJ2-3; D: TRBD2; V: TRBV5-6; size: NA; CDR3: CASSLAPSGRVADTQYF; DNA: TGTGCCAGCAGCTTGGCCCCTAGCGGGAGGGTTGCAGATACGCAGTATTTT
J: TRBJ1-2; D: TRBD1; V: TRBV19; size: once; CDR3: CASSQRGQIHYGYTF; DNA: TGTGCCAGTAGTCAGAGGGGACAGATCCACTATGGCTACACCTTC
J: TRBJ2-2; D: TRBD2; V: TRBV5-5; size: NA; CDR3: CASSLGLAGAPGELFF; DNA: TGTGCCAGCAGCTTGGGGCTAGCGGGAGCTCCCGGGGAGCTGTTTTTT
J: TRBJ2-5; D: NA; V: TRBV7-6; size: NA; CDR3: CASSFRTRMGHQETQYF; DNA: TGTGCCAGCAGCTTCCGGACGAGAATGGGACATCAAGAGACCCAGTACTTC
J: TRBJ1-1; D: NA; V: TRBV7-3; size: NA; CDR3: CASSLRRTGTEAFF; DNA: TGTGCCAGCAGCTTACGCCGGACGGGAACTGAAGCTTTCTTT
J: TRBJ2-3; D: TRBD1; V: TRBV6-5; size: NA; CDR3: CASSRGTASTDTQYF; DNA: TGTGCCAGCAGCCGAGGGACAGCTAGCACAGATACGCAGTATTTT
J: TRBJ1-6; D: NA; V: TRBV30; size: NA; CDR3: CAWSGNSPLHF; DNA: TGTGCCTGGAGCGGGAATTCACCCCTCCACTTT
J: TRBJ2-3; D: TRBD2; V: TRBV7-2; size: NA; CDR3: CASSQTGRETDTQYF; DNA: TGTGCCAGCAGCCAAACTGGGCGGGAGACAGATACGCAGTATTTT
J: TRBJ1-1; D: NA; V: TRBV11-2; size: few; CDR3: CASSLDTGGMRAFF; DNA: TGTGCCAGCAGCTTAGATACCGGAGGTATGAGAGCTTTCTTT
J: TRBJ2-7; D: NA; V: TRBV7-8; size: NA; CDR3: CASSLGVAGLESYEQYF; DNA: TGTGCCAGCAGCTTAGGGGTAGCCGGCTTAGAGTCTTACGAGCAGTACTTC
J: TRBJ2-3; D: NA; V: TRBV9; size: NA; CDR3: CASSVGTGSNTDTQYF; DNA: TGTGCCAGCAGCGTAGGGACGGGGTCGAACACAGATACGCAGTATTTT
J: TRBJ2-1; D: NA; V: TRBV19; size: NA; CDR3: CASSQRAKGHPTEQFF; DNA: TGTGCCAGTAGTCAAAGGGCAAAGGGACATCCTACTGAGCAGTTCTTC
J: TRBJ2-3; D: TRBD2; V: TRBV5-1; size: NA; CDR3: CASSGTSVDTQYF; DNA: TGCGCCAGCAGTGGGACTAGCGTAGATACGCAGTATTTT
J: TRBJ2-1; D: TRBD2; V: TRBV19; size: NA; CDR3: CASSSLAGSSYNEQFF; DNA: TGTGCCAGTAGCTCACTAGCGGGGAGCTCCTACAATGAGCAGTTCTTC
J: TRBJ1-5; D: NA; V: TRBV6-5; size: NA; CDR3: CASSFRGGGWPQHF; DNA: TGTGCCAGCAGTTTCCGGGGAGGGGGGTGGCCCCAGCATTTT
J: TRBJ2-2; D: TRBD2; V: TRBV6-5; size: NA; CDR3: CASSPLALGELFF; DNA: TGTGCCAGCAGCCCACTAGCGCTCGGGGAGCTGTTTTTT
J: TRBJ2-1; D: TRBD2; V: TRBV7-8; size: NA; CDR3: CASSLGTGTSGYNEQFF; DNA: TGTGCCAGCAGCCTAGGAACCGGGACTAGCGGCTACAATGAGCAGTTCTTC